What follows are 11 T cell receptor beta chains derived from one specimen sequenced in a study of beta chain features in type 1 diabetes. The entirety of the isolated RNA underwent reverse transcription, so expressed TCRB transcripts were sequenced. The table came from immunoSEQ multiplex PCR; TCRdb's copy has only in-frame clones and leaves some out. The data show around 160,000 clones, roughly 50% seen once. The sequencing input was Tregs from blood. The receptor set was obtained from a man aged 18 to 29 in good health.

V is TRBV30 and J is TRBJ2-5; TRBD2 aligns across 7 bases. V gave up 0 bases and J gave up 11 bases; unmatched junction bases: 9. The CDR3 runs 13 residues. CDR1 GTSNPN and CDR2 SVGIG come from the germline V gene (reference sequence). The CDR3 loop reads CAWSVGLAAEQYF. The DNA for the CDR3 is TGTGCCTGGAGTGTAGGGCTAGCGGCTGAGCAGTACTTC.

This clone showed up just a few times. V gene TRBV23-1 combines with J gene TRBJ2-7, with TRBD1 matching over 9 bases. TRBV23-1 is labeled an ORF, and its function is uncertain. V dropped 4 bases and J dropped 6; count of bases not matched to a gene: 16. CDR3 size: 17 residues. The CDR3 loop is CASSPYTRDRVQGEQYF. CDR3 sequence (DNA): TGCGCCAGCAGTCCATATACCCGGGACAGGGTTCAAGGCGAGCAGTACTTC.

V is TRBV25-1 and J is TRBJ2-2; TRBD2 is a possible D gene (7 bases). CDR1 and CDR2 from the germline V gene are MGHDK and SYGVNS. The V and J ends lost 4 bases and 0 bases respectively, with 12 bases between them. The CDR3 loop spans 16 amino acids. The CDR3 is CASSVRGGANTGELFF. CDR3 coding DNA: TGTGCCAGCAGTGTTAGGGGGGGGGCGAACACCGGGGAGCTGTTTTTT.

This clone has just one count. The chain employs TRBV11-3 and TRBJ2-2; tentatively, D is TRBD1 (6 bases). CDR3 size: 13 residues. In germline, CDR1 is SGHNT, CDR2 YENEEA. The V gene lost 5 bases and the J gene lost 6 bases, with 10 bases spanning the gap. CDR3 DNA: TGTGCCAGCAGCCACTCAGGGGCCGGGGAGCTGTTTTTT. It yields the protein CASSHSGAGELFF.

The rearrangement links TRBV7-6 to TRBJ2-1; 9 positions match TRBD2. The ends lost 2 bases at V and 3 bases at J; junction bases unmatched: 11. There are 18 residues in the CDR3. Germline V gene data show CDR1 as SGHVS and CDR2 as FNYEAQ. The CDR3 DNA sequence: TGTGCCAGCAGCTTAATGGCGGGAGGGCCGAGAAGCTACAATGAGCAGTTCTTC. This codes for CASSLMAGGPRSYNEQFF.

V usage is TRBV6-5 and J usage is TRBJ2-7; 7 nucleotides agree with TRBD1. The J segment lost 2 bases and the V segment lost 2 bases, leaving 3 bases of the junction unmatched. CDR1 and CDR2 from the germline V gene are MNHEY and SVGAGI. The CDR3 is made up of 14 amino acids. The CDR3 region is CASSYRDRAYEQYF. As DNA, the CDR3 is TGTGCCAGCAGTTACAGGGACAGAGCCTACGAGCAGTACTTC.

This rearrangement joins TRBV29-1 to TRBJ2-6; TRBD2 might be the D (5 bases). Germline CDR1 is SQVTM and CDR2 is ANQGSEA. Deletions cut 1 base from V and 4 bases from J, with 11 bases between. The CDR3 has 15 amino acids. Written as DNA, the CDR3 is TGCAGCGTTGAAGCGGGGTCTAGCGGGGCCAACGTCCTGACTTTC. Translating gives CSVEAGSSGANVLTF.

The chain has TRBV5-1 and TRBJ1-1; tentatively, D is TRBD1 (5 bases). Trimming pared 5 bases from V and 5 bases from J, leaving 19 bases between. Germline V gives CDR1 SGHRS, CDR2 YFSETQ. This CDR3 comprises 15 residues. As DNA, the CDR3 is TGCGCCAGCAGAGTCCGGGGGTACGGTGGAACTGAAGCTTTCTTT. This encodes CASRVRGYGGTEAFF.

This sequence joins TRBV28 and TRBJ2-7; the D gene is possibly TRBD1 (5 bases). V was pared by 6 bases and J by 3 bases, with 9 bases between. Germline V gene lookup returns CDR1 MDHEN and CDR2 SYDVKM. This CDR3 has 12 amino acids. DNA of the CDR3: TGTGCCAGCAGCATACAGGACTACGAGCAGTACTTC. It is translated as CASSIQDYEQYF.

The V gene is TRBV6-6, the J gene TRBJ2-3, with no clear D. This CDR3 has 14 amino acids. The V end lost 4 bases, the J end lost 6 bases, and 14 bases lay between the germline ends. CDR1 and CDR2 from the germline V gene are MNHNY and SVGAGI (reference sequence). The CDR3 nucleotides read TGTGCCAGCAGTTTACCCCCACCTCGGGATACGCAGTATTTT. It specifies CASSLPPPRDTQYF.

This clone was detected only a few times. The chain recombines TRBV27 with TRBJ2-7, with 10 nucleotides matching TRBD1. Germline V gives CDR1 MNHEY, CDR2 SMNVEV (reference sequence). V dropped 6 bases and J dropped 2; count of bases not matched to a gene: 1. The CDR3 spans 13 residues. The CDR3 DNA reads as TGTGCCAGCAGGGGACAGGGGACCTACGAGCAGTACTTC. Translation: CASRGQGTYEQYF.